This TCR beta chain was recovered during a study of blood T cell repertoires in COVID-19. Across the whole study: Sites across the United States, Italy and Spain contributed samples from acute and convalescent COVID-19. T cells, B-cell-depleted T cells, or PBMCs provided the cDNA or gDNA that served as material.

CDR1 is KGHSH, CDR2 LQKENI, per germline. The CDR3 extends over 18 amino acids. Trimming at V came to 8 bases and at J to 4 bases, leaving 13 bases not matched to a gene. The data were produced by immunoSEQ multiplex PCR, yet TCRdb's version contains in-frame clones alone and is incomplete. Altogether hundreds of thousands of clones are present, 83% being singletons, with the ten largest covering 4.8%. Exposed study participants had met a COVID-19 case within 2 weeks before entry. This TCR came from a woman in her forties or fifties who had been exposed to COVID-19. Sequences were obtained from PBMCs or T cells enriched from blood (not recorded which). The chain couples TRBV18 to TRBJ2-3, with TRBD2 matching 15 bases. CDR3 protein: CASATGTSGGTTPDTQYF. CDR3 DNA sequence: TGTGCCAGCGCAACCGGGACTAGCGGGGGGACCACCCCAGATACGCAGTATTTT.